The rows below give T cell receptor beta chains drawn from one sample of a study of brain T cells in children with intractable seizures. TCRdb's copy holds only in-frame clones and misses some; the assay was immunoSEQ multiplex PCR. This repertoire shows under 150,000 clones, roughly 94% found once; its top ten account for around 4%. The sequencing used peripheral blood, collected at surgery. Receptors were obtained from a boy under three years old with hemimegalencephaly and intractable seizures. Each CDR3 is given with its conserved first and last residue. Each record gives: J gene, V gene, clone size, CDR3 protein. Clone size is shown for a subset of rows, as once, few, many or a class of expanded clone.

TRBJ1-2	TRBV29-1	.	CSVDDARSRDTNSTNYGYTF
TRBJ2-7	TRBV5-1	.	CASSPGQGKGEQYF
TRBJ1-3	TRBV7-6	.	CASSPTESRSGNTIYF
TRBJ2-7	TRBV5-4	.	CASSPQGVYEQYF
TRBJ2-7	TRBV6-2/TRBV6-3	.	CASSSTLILAGAYEQYF
TRBJ2-1	TRBV7-3	.	CASSPPGPNNEQFF
TRBJ2-1	TRBV24-1	.	CATSDLAVSKPNEQFF
TRBJ2-7	TRBV4-1	.	CASSHTTGRRRHYEQYF
TRBJ1-2	TRBV6-4	.	CASSPQGARGYTF
TRBJ2-7	TRBV27	.	CASSLSKDYEQYF
TRBJ2-1	TRBV10-3	.	CAISGGTSVTNEQFF
TRBJ2-1	TRBV7-8	.	CASSPEVSYNEQFF
TRBJ2-7	TRBV4-2	.	CASSQERSFGFPQYF
TRBJ2-4	TRBV4-1	.	CASSQGERAKNIQYF
TRBJ2-1	TRBV27	.	CASSFEREGLNEQFF
TRBJ2-2	TRBV5-4	.	CASSRDRGQGGELFF
TRBJ2-1	TRBV7-9	.	CASSLASGRGNEQFF
TRBJ1-1	TRBV2	.	CASSDREGAFF
TRBJ2-7	TRBV3-1/TRBV3-2	once	CASSQGAGETYEQYF
TRBJ2-2	TRBV29-1	.	CSVPGTGENTGELFF
TRBJ1-2	TRBV19	.	CASSTPRRGNYGYTF
TRBJ1-3	TRBV7-2	.	CASSSQVSSGNTIYF
TRBJ1-1	TRBV11-3	.	CASSPGIPTEAFF
TRBJ2-1	TRBV5-1	.	CASMGQGRLAGGPSSYNEQFF
TRBJ2-2	TRBV11-2	.	CASSLDRANTGELFF
TRBJ1-1	TRBV27	.	CASSLRQGNTEAFF
TRBJ1-2	TRBV28	.	CASSFGVVGYTF
TRBJ2-7	TRBV28	.	CASSTSEQYF
TRBJ1-1	TRBV4-2	.	CASSQDAAGGAEAFF
TRBJ2-1	TRBV27	.	CASSDRNTYNEQFF
TRBJ1-1	TRBV20-1	few	CSASLRATEAFF
TRBJ2-3	TRBV6-5	.	CASSYGTTDTQYF
TRBJ1-1	TRBV28	.	CASSAQEKGAFF
.	TRBV6-5	.	CASSSPMTSGTQYF
TRBJ1-5	TRBV6-5	.	CASTPGGGQPQHF
TRBJ1-2	TRBV19	.	CASSPQDSYGYTF
TRBJ2-5	TRBV4-1	.	CASSQDQAIAGVGGETQYF
TRBJ2-7	TRBV6-5	.	CASKALPRGEQYF
TRBJ2-1	TRBV3-1/TRBV3-2	.	CASSQASGSDEQFF
TRBJ1-6	TRBV6-5	.	CASRMGRLTDSPLHF
TRBJ1-1	TRBV19	.	CASRGESMNTEAFF
TRBJ1-6	TRBV5-1	.	CASSAPEDYNSPLHF
TRBJ2-5	TRBV2	.	CASRIDRSGETQYF
TRBJ2-3	TRBV9	.	CASSRASGTDTQYF
TRBJ2-2	TRBV9	once	CASSANPGLAGTTGELFF
TRBJ1-6	TRBV6-5	once	CASSIGAHVGSPLHF
TRBJ2-3	TRBV11-2	few	CASSFFADTQYF
TRBJ2-1	TRBV20-1	once	CSASPGYPLRYNEQFF
TRBJ1-5	TRBV10-3	.	CAISESAGVDQPQHF
TRBJ2-1	TRBV28	.	CASSLNNEQFF
TRBJ1-1	TRBV7-2	.	CASSLGRLGEAFF